One sample yielded the 3 T cell receptor beta chains listed below, sequenced in a study of post-analysis software for immune sequencing data. The study's findings and limits: A few TRBV segments were significantly more frequent in patients than in controls. TRBV5-6, TRBV5-1 and TRBV20-1 were among these segments.

Unique molecular identifiers had been added to the TCR beta cDNA libraries. TCRdb called the PCR reads again in MiXCR, with one record for every CDR3 protein. The sample holds around 770,000 distinct CDR3 sequences, just over 45% seen once. These receptors have no known antigen. Sequencing was carried out using blood. The receptors come from a girl between 5 and 17 years old with multiple sclerosis.

The V call is TRBV4-1, the J call TRBJ2-7, with D tentatively TRBD1 or TRBD2 (5 bases each). CDR3 length equals 15 residues. Trimming took 0 bases from V and 6 from J, leaving 15 bases between them. The V gene's germline CDR1 is MGHRA and CDR2 YSYEKL. CDR3 sequence reads: CASSQERGLGGEQYF. CDR3 coding DNA: TGCGCCAGCAGCCAAGAAAGGGGCCTTGGAGGCGAGCAGTACTTC.

This clonotype has only a few counts. The chain carries TRBV5-5 and TRBJ2-1; D uncertain. The CDR3 extends over 14 amino acids. The V end was cut by 1 base, the J end by 8 bases, with 13 bases between. From germline, CDR1 is SGHKS and CDR2 YYEKEE (reference sequence). DNA of the CDR3: TGTGCCAGCAGCTTGTCAGCCCCTGGGGATGAGCAGTTCTTC. Its protein product is CASSLSAPGDEQFF.

As regards this clonotype: The junction shows a germline mismatch at one end, possibly a read error. J is TRBJ2-3 and V is TRBV7-7, with TRBD2 matching 8 bases. This CDR3 region has 17 residues. CDR1 is SSHAT, CDR2 FNYEAQ, per germline (reference sequence). The DNA for the CDR3 is TGTGCTAGCAGCTTAGATTCGGCTAGCGGGTTCACAGATACGCAGTATTTT. Translation: CASSLDSASGFTDTQYF.